This is a list of T cell receptor beta chains from one sample in a study of cytomegalovirus exposure and HLA in healthy donors. Method: immunoSEQ multiplex PCR; TCRdb's copy keeps in-frame clones and lacks some. Among about 140,000 clones listed, roughly four fifths were seen once. The sequenced sample was PBMCs. Receptor source: a woman aged 40 to 55 in good health and CMV-seronegative. Both conserved end residues are trimmed from each CDR3.

v_gene	j_gene	CDR3aa
TRBV5-6	TRBJ1-6	ASSYDPASSYNSPLH
TRBV10-3	-	ANSPDRETYEQY
TRBV9	TRBJ2-7	ASSVAAGTETYEQY
TRBV15	TRBJ1-2	ATTSWDNLANYGYT
TRBV27	TRBJ2-3	ASKRGGRTDTQY
TRBV7-9	TRBJ2-3	ASSLDPAGVYTDTQY
TRBV2	TRBJ2-1	ASRSGYEQF
TRBV27	TRBJ2-1	ASSRSYNEQF
TRBV27	TRBJ2-3	ASSFKSTDTQY
TRBV4-2	TRBJ2-7	ASSQGGDDYEQY
TRBV6-1	TRBJ1-1	ASSERNGGSGNTEAF
TRBV11-2	TRBJ2-5	ASSLGPGSRETQY
TRBV5-1	TRBJ1-4	ASSRDRQNEKLF
TRBV27	TRBJ2-7	ASSSGFSYEQY
TRBV11-3	TRBJ2-7	ASSLLRRIAGISSYEQY
TRBV7-9	TRBJ1-1	ASSLNGLGTGGRNTEAF
TRBV28	TRBJ2-7	ASSPIAGEYEQY
TRBV7-2	TRBJ2-5	ASSLGGAGWETQY
TRBV11-2	TRBJ2-5	ASSLPHSDRAQETQY
TRBV7-9	TRBJ1-4	ASSFSRGATNEKLF
TRBV7-2	TRBJ2-3	ASSYRDWNPDTQY
TRBV6-5	TRBJ1-2	ASSSTGGYT
TRBV28	TRBJ2-1	ASSLRSSGLYNEQF
TRBV19	TRBJ1-2	ASHPRVGDGYT
TRBV18	TRBJ1-1	ASSPPGGKAF
TRBV9	TRBJ2-1	ASNRGADNEQF
TRBV5-1	TRBJ1-5	ASSFTGESHQPQH
TRBV6-5	TRBJ1-4	ASSYSPTGGEKLF
TRBV7-3	TRBJ2-3	ASSRTGATDTQY
TRBV9	TRBJ1-5	ASSVAGIQPQH
TRBV10-2	TRBJ2-2	ASSVYTGELF
TRBV28	TRBJ2-2	ASSLLGGLAGATGELF
TRBV7-9	TRBJ2-3	SSSLASLDTQY
TRBV6-5	TRBJ1-2	ASSYSAGYGYT
TRBV7-9	TRBJ1-4	ASSPGQRNEKLF
TRBV7-2	TRBJ2-6	ASSRGQGRYTGANVLT
TRBV5-1	TRBJ1-5	ASSPAQGGMPQH
TRBV21-1	TRBJ1-2	ASSKVRDRDNYGYT
TRBV6-5	TRBJ2-3	ASSYDRGLPDTQY
TRBV5-6	TRBJ2-7	ASSMRTSGRGVYEQY
TRBV4-3	TRBJ2-1	ASSQGGLAGAAVDEQF
TRBV6-5	TRBJ2-7	ASSYSAGVYEQY
TRBV6-5	TRBJ1-1	ASSYSPTGTEAF
TRBV11-1	TRBJ2-5	ASAGRGRETQY
TRBV27	TRBJ1-6	ASSLLGGRSPLH
TRBV2	TRBJ2-3	ASSRAGNTDTQY
TRBV28	TRBJ2-3	ASSSRLDGTDTQY